One sample yielded the 32 T cell receptor beta chains listed below, sequenced in a study of OX40 agonist ivuxolimab in advanced cancers. The repertoire was sequenced with immunoSEQ multiplex PCR; TCRdb's copy has only in-frame clones and lacks some. This sample has about 64,000 clones, with roughly four fifths found just once. This specimen was CD4+ or CD8+ T cells sorted from blood, taken in a trial of the OX40 agonist ivuxolimab. These receptor sequences come from an adult with an advanced solid tumor such as melanoma, head and neck, liver or kidney cancer.

A single count supports this clone. This chain joins TRBV27 and TRBJ1-2; no firm D call. V lost 0 bases and J lost 7, with 9 bases in between. The CDR3 extends over 13 amino acids. In germline, CDR1 is MNHEY, CDR2 SMNVEV (reference sequence). The CDR3 region is CASSLSGQFGYTF. CDR3 nucleotide sequence: TGTGCCAGCAGTTTATCTGGCCAGTTTGGCTACACCTTC.

The V gene is TRBV11-2, the J gene TRBJ2-7, with 10 bases that match TRBD2. Germline-derived CDR1 and CDR2 are SGHAT and FQNNGV. J gave up 3 bases and V 1 base, and 6 bases lay outside the gene matches. CDR3 length equals 16 residues. The chain's CDR3 is CASSLAASGGHYEQYF. The CDR3, as DNA: TGTGCCAGCAGCTTAGCAGCTAGCGGGGGACACTACGAGCAGTACTTC.

The chain's CDR3 is CATSRDQGGGETQYF. The DNA of the CDR3 is TGTGCCACCAGCAGAGATCAGGGAGGTGGAGAGACCCAGTACTTC. The chain is built from TRBV15 and TRBJ2-5, with TRBD2 as a possible D gene (6 bases). V was trimmed by 0 bases and J by 4 bases, leaving 12 bases between them. This CDR3 comprises 15 residues. Germline V gives CDR1 LNHNV, CDR2 YYDKDF (reference sequence).

The rearrangement links TRBV2 to TRBJ1-6; tentatively, D is TRBD1 (6 bases). The CDR3 is 12 amino acids. V shed 7 bases and J shed 7 bases, with 8 bases lying between them. Germline CDR1 reads SNHLY; CDR2 reads FYNNEI. For the CDR3, the DNA is TGTGCCAGCAACAGGGACAATTCACCCCTCCACTTT. Amino acid sequence: CASNRDNSPLHF.

The rearrangement joins TRBV20-1 to TRBJ1-1; no clear D. The CDR3 covers 11 residues. Germline CDR1 and CDR2: DFQATT and SNEGSKA (reference sequence). Trimming left V 0 bases short and J 4 bases short, with 3 bases between. CDR3 sequence: CSAREVTEAFF. The CDR3 bases are TGCAGTGCTAGAGAGGTCACTGAAGCTTTCTTT.

The chain couples TRBV4-2 to TRBJ2-1; TRBD2 matches at 9 bases. Germline CDR1 and CDR2: LGHNA and YNFKEQ. The trim removed 0 bases at V and 4 bases at J, leaving 7 bases unmatched. The CDR3 spans 17 residues. In nucleotides, the CDR3 is TGTGCCAGCAGCCAAGAGGGCCCAGCGGGGGGATACAATGAGCAGTTCTTC. Amino acid sequence: CASSQEGPAGGYNEQFF.

This clone was detected only a few times. The gene calls are TRBV6-5 and TRBJ2-2; possible D gene TRBD1, 5 bases. The germline V gene encodes CDR1 MNHEY and CDR2 SVGAGI. The V gene lost 7 bases and the J gene lost 0 bases, with 9 bases spanning the gap. The CDR3 covers 14 residues. The CDR3 region has the DNA TGTGCCAGCAAGGGGCAGCCGAACACCGGGGAGCTGTTTTTT. Translated, it gives CASKGQPNTGELFF.

This sequence joins TRBV10-3 and TRBJ1-1, with TRBD1 as a possible D gene (5 bases). V lost 3 bases and J 8 bases, leaving 13 bases between the germline ends. The V gene's germline CDR1 is ENHRY and CDR2 SYGVKD. This CDR3 region has 13 residues. This CDR3 reads CAISDGRDLEAFF. The DNA for the CDR3 is TGTGCCATCAGTGATGGTAGGGACCTCGAAGCTTTCTTT.

The J gene is TRBJ2-1, the V gene TRBV5-4; 7 bases line up with TRBD2. CDR1 SGHNT and CDR2 YYREEE come from the germline V gene (reference sequence). J was trimmed by 2 bases and V by 0 bases; bases with no gene match: 2. CDR3 size: 15 residues. The CDR3 loop reads CASSLVAGAYNEQFF. For the CDR3, the DNA is TGTGCCAGCAGCTTGGTCGCGGGAGCCTACAATGAGCAGTTCTTC.

The chain couples TRBV19 to TRBJ1-1; D not resolved. This CDR3 is 15 amino acids long. CDR1 is LNHDA, CDR2 SQIVND, per germline (reference sequence). Trimming took off 4 bases at V and 5 bases at J, with 17 bases between the two ends. Here the CDR3 DNA reads TGTGCCAGTAGTAGTTCACCCCGGGCGGGGACTGAAGCTTTCTTT. Encoded protein: CASSSSPRAGTEAFF.

DNA of the CDR3: TGTGCCAGCAGCAAACCCCCGGCTAGCGGGCACTACTACGAGCAGTACTTC. Translating it yields CASSKPPASGHYYEQYF. J is TRBJ2-7 and V is TRBV21-1; no DNA check was done on the table's D call, TRBD2. TRBV21-1 is described as a pseudogene. This CDR3 spans 17 amino acids.

The gene calls are TRBV19 and TRBJ1-1, with D perhaps matching TRBD1 (6 bases). V was clipped by 7 bases and J by 4 bases, with 13 bases between them. Germline V lookup: CDR1 LNHDA, CDR2 SQIVND (reference sequence). The CDR3 loop spans 13 amino acids. The CDR3 DNA reads as TGTGCCAGTACCCGACAGGTCGGCACTGAAGCTTTCTTT. Translation: CASTRQVGTEAFF. Using reference TRBV19 and TRBJ1-1 for the parts outside the CDR3, the full variable domain is DGGITQSPKYLFRKEGQNVTLSCEQNLNHDAMYWYRQDPGQGLRLIYYSQIVNDFQKGDIAEGYSVSREKKESFPLTVTSAQKNPTAFYLCASTRQVGTEAFFGQGTRLTVV.

This chain connects TRBV10-3 to TRBJ2-1; 10 bases align to TRBD2. This CDR3 comprises 13 residues. V trimming: 9 bases; J trimming: 3 bases; junction bases outside the gene matches: 2. Germline V gives CDR1 ENHRY, CDR2 SYGVKD. The CDR3 loop reads CAITSGNYNEQFF. Written as DNA, the CDR3 is TGTGCCATAACTAGCGGGAACTACAATGAGCAGTTCTTC.

Written as DNA, the CDR3 is TGTGCCAGTAGTATAGGTTTAGGCAGGGGGACTGAAGCTTTCTTT. It translates to CASSIGLGRGTEAFF. This chain connects TRBV19 to TRBJ1-1, with TRBD1 identical over 7 bases. The CDR3 loop spans 15 amino acids. Germline V gene lookup returns CDR1 LNHDA and CDR2 SQIVND (reference sequence). V lost 1 base to trimming and J lost 5 bases; unmatched junction nucleotides: 7.

The chain uses TRBV6-5 and TRBJ1-1; perhaps TRBD1 as D (5 bases). The CDR3 is 13 residues long. Trimming pared 7 bases from V and 3 bases from J, leaving 12 bases between. From germline, CDR1 is MNHEY and CDR2 SVGAGI. CDR3 residues: CASTEQEDTEAFF. The DNA for the CDR3 is TGTGCCAGCACCGAACAGGAGGACACTGAAGCTTTCTTT.

V and J are TRBV5-4 and TRBJ2-7; 8 nucleotides match TRBD2. The germline V gene has CDR1 SGHNT and CDR2 YYREEE (reference sequence). With V trimmed by 1 base and J by 4 bases, 4 bases remained unmatched. The CDR3 is made up of 14 amino acids. The CDR3 here is CASSLRAGEYEQYF. The CDR3 region has the DNA TGTGCCAGCAGCTTGAGAGCGGGAGAGTACGAGCAGTACTTC.

This chain joins TRBV6-5 and TRBJ2-1; D not resolved. Germline CDR1 is MNHEY and CDR2 is SVGAGI. The V end was cut by 2 bases, the J end by 5 bases, with 13 bases between. There are 15 residues in the CDR3. CDR3: CASSYRRLGNNEQFF. CDR3 DNA: TGTGCCAGCAGTTACCGAAGGCTGGGGAACAATGAGCAGTTCTTC.

V and J are TRBV5-1 and TRBJ2-1; the match to TRBD2 covers 8 bases. The CDR3 totals 15 residues. V lost 2 bases and J lost 4; bases outside the gene matches: 5. Germline CDR1 and CDR2: SGHRS and YFSETQ. CDR3 bases: TGCGCCAGCAGCTTAGGGACTAGTATGTACAATGAGCAGTTCTTC. Its protein is CASSLGTSMYNEQFF.

V usage is TRBV6-5 and J usage is TRBJ1-3; a possible D gene is TRBD1 (5 bases). V was pared by 6 bases and J by 0 bases, with 9 bases between. The CDR3 extends over 14 amino acids. CDR1 and CDR2 from the germline V gene are MNHEY and SVGAGI. In DNA form, the CDR3 reads TGTGCCAGCAGCCCCGGGGGCTCTGGAAACACCATATATTTT. It is translated as CASSPGGSGNTIYF.

This rearrangement joins TRBV19 to TRBJ2-1; D might be TRBD1 (5 bases). Germline-derived CDR1 and CDR2 are LNHDA and SQIVND (reference sequence). Trimming shortened V by 2 bases and J by 11 bases, and 10 bases separated the two germline ends. The CDR3 has 12 amino acids. Here the CDR3 DNA reads TGTGCCAGTAGTATAAGGGGCCTAAAGCAGTTCTTC. Its translation: CASSIRGLKQFF. The whole variable domain, filled in from reference TRBV19 and TRBJ2-1, reads DGGITQSPKYLFRKEGQNVTLSCEQNLNHDAMYWYRQDPGQGLRLIYYSQIVNDFQKGDIAEGYSVSREKKESFPLTVTSAQKNPTAFYLCASSIRGLKQFFGPGTRLTVL.

This chain uses TRBV4-2 with TRBJ2-3; a possible D gene is TRBD1 (5 bases). V lost 1 base to trimming and J lost 3 bases, with 5 bases between them. The CDR3 is made up of 13 amino acids. CDR1 LGHNA and CDR2 YNFKEQ come from the germline V gene. The CDR3 DNA sequence: TGTGCCAGCAGCCAAGCAGGGACAGATACGCAGTATTTT. This gives the protein CASSQAGTDTQYF.

This clone was recorded only once. The V gene is TRBV5-6, the J gene TRBJ1-5; no clear D gene. The CDR3 totals 13 residues. Trimming stripped 3 bases from V and 2 bases from J, with 6 bases between. Germline loops: CDR1 SGHDT, CDR2 YYEEEE. The chain's CDR3 is CASSSRGNQPQHF. The CDR3 nucleotides are TGTGCCAGCAGCTCGCGCGGCAATCAGCCCCAGCATTTT.

The chain recombines TRBV7-6 with TRBJ1-1, with TRBD1 matching 12 bases. The junction had 9 bases not matched to a gene; V was cut back by 2 bases and J by 8 bases. The V gene's germline CDR1 is SGHVS and CDR2 FNYEAQ. The CDR3 spans 16 residues. This CDR3 is CASSLTTGTGGVEAFF. The CDR3 region has the DNA TGTGCCAGCAGCTTAACCACTGGGACAGGGGGCGTCGAAGCTTTCTTT. The whole variable domain, remainder taken from reference TRBV7-6 and TRBJ1-1, is GAGVSQSPRYKVTKRGQDVALRCDPISGHVSLYWYRQALGQGPEFLTYFNYEAQQDKSGLPNDRFSAERPEGSISTLTIQRTEQRDSAMYRCASSLTTGTGGVEAFFGQGTRLTVV.

This sequence joins TRBV9 and TRBJ2-2; tentatively, D is TRBD1 (6 bases). V lost 0 bases, J lost 6 bases, and 15 bases lay in between. The CDR3 runs to 16 residues. CDR1 is SGDLS and CDR2 is YYNGEE in the germline V gene. In DNA form, the CDR3 reads TGTGCCAGCAGCGTAGGATTGGGGGCGCGGGCCGGGGAGCTGTTTTTT. Protein: CASSVGLGARAGELFF.

This clone was found a few times. The chain recombines TRBV7-9 with TRBJ1-5; 7 bases agree with TRBD1. The CDR3 runs 15 residues. Per the germline V gene, CDR1 is SEHNR and CDR2 is FQNEAQ (reference sequence). J gave up 3 bases and V 5 bases, and 7 bases lay outside the gene matches. The CDR3 region has the DNA TGTGCCAGCAGCCCTACGGGACAGAACAATCAGCCCCAGCATTTT. It yields the protein CASSPTGQNNQPQHF.

This clone was observed a single time. The chain joins TRBV11-3 to TRBJ2-7; 7 nucleotides match TRBD2. Trimming at V came to 1 base and at J to 3 bases, leaving 6 bases not matched to a gene. The V gene's germline CDR1 is SGHNT and CDR2 YENEEA. This CDR3 region has 15 residues. The CDR3 sequence is CASSLVGGSNYEQYF. CDR3 sequence (DNA): TGTGCCAGCAGCTTAGTTGGCGGGAGTAACTACGAGCAGTACTTC.

The V call is TRBV11-2, the J call TRBJ2-1; 12 positions match TRBD2. The V gene end was trimmed by 5 bases and the J gene end by 7 bases; junction bases not matched to a gene: 9. Germline V gene sequence: CDR1 SGHAT, CDR2 FQNNGV. The CDR3 extends over 16 amino acids. As DNA, the CDR3 is TGTGCCAGCAGCCCATCTCTAGCGGGAGGGGGAAATGAGCAGTTCTTC. It yields the protein CASSPSLAGGGNEQFF.

The sample holds a few counts of this clone. The chain employs TRBV19 and TRBJ2-7; D uncertain. The CDR3 runs 14 residues. Germline CDR1 and CDR2: LNHDA and SQIVND (reference sequence). Trimming stripped 1 base from V and 0 bases from J, with 7 bases between. This CDR3 reads CASSIVPASYEQYF. The DNA for the CDR3 is TGTGCCAGTAGTATAGTTCCCGCCTCCTACGAGCAGTACTTC.

The chain combines TRBV5-6 with TRBJ2-7, with 7 bases that match TRBD1. The CDR3 has 14 amino acids. The germline gives CDR1 SGHDT, CDR2 YYEEEE. V was clipped by 1 base and J by 4 bases; unmatched bases: 5. This CDR3 is CASSLKDRVYEQYF. CDR3 nucleotide sequence: TGTGCCAGCAGCTTGAAAGACAGGGTGTACGAGCAGTACTTC. The full variable domain, with the rest looked up from reference TRBV5-6 and TRBJ2-7, is DAGVTQSPTHLIKTRGQQVTLRCSPKSGHDTVSWYQQALGQGPQFIFQYYEEEERQRGNFPDRFSGHQFPNYSSELNVNALLLGDSALYLCASSLKDRVYEQYFGPGTRLTVT.

The chain employs TRBV5-8 and TRBJ1-2; D remains ambiguous. Germline values: CDR1 SGHTS, CDR2 YDEGEE. The CDR3 is 14 residues long. With 1 base removed from V and 3 bases from J, the gap between germline ends came to 10 bases. CDR3 in amino acids: CASSLLGNYYGYTF. CDR3 in DNA: TGTGCCAGCAGCTTGCTGGGGAACTACTATGGCTACACCTTC.

The rearrangement uses TRBV4-2 and TRBJ2-7, with D perhaps TRBD1 (6 bases). CDR1 and CDR2 from the germline V gene are LGHNA and YNFKEQ. This CDR3 is built from 16 residues. V was clipped by 1 base and J by 3 bases, with 16 bases between them. CDR3: CASSQGPDQGIYEQYF. The CDR3 DNA sequence: TGTGCCAGCAGCCAAGGGCCGGACCAGGGGATCTACGAGCAGTACTTC.

The chain links TRBV2 to TRBJ1-1; possibly TRBD1 for D (6 bases). Germline V gene lookup returns CDR1 SNHLY and CDR2 FYNNEI. Trimming pared 4 bases from V and 4 bases from J, leaving 10 bases between. The CDR3 length is 13 residues. CDR3 in amino acids: CASSAQGGTEAFF. CDR3 nucleotides: TGTGCCAGCAGTGCACAGGGTGGCACTGAAGCTTTCTTT.